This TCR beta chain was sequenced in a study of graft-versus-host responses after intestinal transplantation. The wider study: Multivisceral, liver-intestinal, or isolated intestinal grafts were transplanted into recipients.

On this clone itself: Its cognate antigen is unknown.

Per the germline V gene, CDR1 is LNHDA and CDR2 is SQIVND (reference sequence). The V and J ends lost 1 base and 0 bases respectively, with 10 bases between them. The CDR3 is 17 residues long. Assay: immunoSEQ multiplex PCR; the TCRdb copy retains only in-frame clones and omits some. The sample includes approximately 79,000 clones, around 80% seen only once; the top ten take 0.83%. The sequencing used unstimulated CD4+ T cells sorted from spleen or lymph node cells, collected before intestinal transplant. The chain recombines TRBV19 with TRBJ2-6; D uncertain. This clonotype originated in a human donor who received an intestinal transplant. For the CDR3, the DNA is TGTGCCAGTAGTATAGGAGGTCTGGACTCTGGGGCCAACGTCCTGACTTTC. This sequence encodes CASSIGGLDSGANVLTF.